The rows below give T cell receptor beta chains drawn from one sample of a study of T cells after yellow fever vaccination. TCRdb called the 5' RACE reads again in MiXCR, with one record for every CDR3 protein. In the table there are 550,000 to 750,000 distinct CDR3 sequences, roughly 12% of which are singletons. The material sequenced was PBMCs, taken on the day of the yellow fever booster vaccination. The source of these receptors is a man between 25 and 39 years old who received the YFV17D yellow fever vaccine. CDR3s include the opening cysteine and the closing phenylalanine or tryptophan. The D gene is left open where the match is weak. Clone size is shown for a subset of rows, as once, few, many or a class of expanded clone.

j_call v_call clone_size d_call cdr3_aa cdr3_nt
TRBJ1-1 TRBV20-1 many . CSARYGGLGTEAFF TGCAGTGCTAGGTATGGCGGATTAGGCACTGAAGCTTTCTTT
TRBJ1-1 TRBV5-1 . . CASSLGATEAFF TGCGCCAGCAGCTTGGGGGCCACTGAAGCTTTCTTT
TRBJ2-1 TRBV9 many . CASSVESGHNEQFF TGTGCCAGCAGCGTAGAGTCTGGACACAATGAGCAGTTCTTC
TRBJ2-4 TRBV10-3 . . CAISESGSLAKNIQYF TGTGCCATCAGTGAGTCGGGCAGCCTAGCCAAAAACATTCAGTACTTC
TRBJ2-7 TRBV7-2 . . CASSLSPSSYEQYF TGTGCCAGCAGCTTAAGTCCCAGCTCCTACGAGCAGTACTTC
TRBJ2-6 TRBV28 . . CASSLAAGANVLTF TGTGCCAGCAGCTTAGCGGCTGGGGCCAACGTCCTGACTTTC
TRBJ2-2 TRBV4-2 few TRBD1 CASSQAVSGGTGELFF TGTGCCAGCAGCCAAGCCGTGTCAGGGGGCACCGGGGAGCTGTTTTTT
TRBJ2-3 TRBV20-1 few TRBD2 CSARPGLASLDTQYF TGCAGTGCTAGGCCGGGACTAGCGAGTCTTGATACGCAGTATTTT
TRBJ2-1 TRBV7-9 few TRBD1 CASSAAVGQGAVNEQFF TGTGCCAGCAGCGCCGCAGTGGGGCAGGGGGCCGTCAATGAGCAGTTCTTC
TRBJ1-2 TRBV29-1 few TRBD1 CSAFLTGEDGYTF TGCAGCGCCTTCCTGACAGGGGAAGATGGCTACACCTTC
TRBJ2-4 TRBV7-8 . TRBD2 CASSWGASGALAKNIQYF TGTGCCAGCAGCTGGGGAGCTAGCGGGGCTCTAGCCAAAAACATTCAGTACTTC
TRBJ2-1 TRBV27 few . CASSLPGRVGNEQFF TGTGCCAGCAGTTTACCGGGGAGAGTCGGAAATGAGCAGTTCTTC
TRBJ1-5 TRBV28 . . CASTSNQPQHF TGTGCCAGCACGTCAAATCAGCCCCAGCATTTT
TRBJ1-2 TRBV12-3/TRBV12-4 few . CASGLQGVHYGYTF TGTGCCAGCGGTTTACAGGGAGTACACTATGGCTACACCTTC
TRBJ2-7 TRBV18 . TRBD1 CASSAGAPDRATYEQYF TGTGCCAGCTCAGCCGGGGCACCAGACAGGGCCACCTACGAGCAGTACTTC
TRBJ1-1 TRBV6-5 . . CASSYSGAGRNTEAFF TGTGCCAGCAGTTACTCCGGGGCGGGTAGAAACACTGAAGCTTTCTTT
TRBJ2-4 TRBV6-6 . . CASTDEGNIQYF TGTGCCAGCACCGACGAGGGGAACATTCAGTACTTC
TRBJ2-5 TRBV7-6 few . CASSLGTLLETQYF TGTGCCAGCAGCCTCGGGACTCTTTTGGAGACCCAGTACTTC
TRBJ2-2 TRBV7-2 few . CASSLARRYTGELFF TGTGCCAGCAGCTTAGCGCGGAGGTACACCGGGGAGCTGTTTTTT
TRBJ2-1 TRBV28 . TRBD2 CASTSGSSAYNEQFF TGTGCCAGCACGAGCGGGAGTTCGGCCTACAATGAGCAGTTCTTC
TRBJ2-3 TRBV20-1 . . CSAFTPSSTDTQYF TGCAGTGCGTTTACGCCGTCAAGCACAGATACGCAGTATTTT
TRBJ2-5 TRBV20-1 . . CSARPGGGQYF TGCAGTGCTAGACCCGGGGGTGGCCAGTACTTC
TRBJ2-5 TRBV2 . TRBD2 CASIAGLAIETQYF TGTGCCAGCATCGCTGGACTAGCAATAGAGACCCAGTACTTC
TRBJ1-1 TRBV20-1 many . CSARERFEAFF TGCAGTGCTAGAGAAAGGTTTGAAGCTTTCTTT
TRBJ2-1 TRBV20-1 . . CSATGGGARTYNEQFF TGCAGTGCAACTGGGGGCGGGGCCCGCACCTACAATGAGCAGTTCTTC
TRBJ2-3 TRBV27 few TRBD2 CASKTSGGNTQYF TGTGCCAGCAAGACTAGCGGGGGGAATACGCAGTATTTT
TRBJ2-1 TRBV14 . . CASSHLKDYNEQFF TGTGCCAGCAGCCATCTGAAAGATTACAATGAGCAGTTCTTC
TRBJ2-1 TRBV7-9 few . CASSRKAEQFF TGTGCCAGCAGCCGGAAGGCTGAGCAGTTCTTC
TRBJ2-3 TRBV20-1 . TRBD2 CSARVGTSITDTQYF TGCAGTGCTAGAGTGGGGACTAGCATCACAGATACGCAGTATTTT
TRBJ2-7 TRBV4-3 . . CASSPQTGQSGGYEQYF TGCGCCAGCAGCCCACAAACCGGACAGTCTGGCGGGTACGAGCAGTACTTC
TRBJ2-7 TRBV6-2/TRBV6-3 few . CATGSSYEQYF TGTGCCACGGGGAGCTCCTACGAGCAGTACTTC
TRBJ2-5 TRBV12-3/TRBV12-4 few . CASSSGAAGETQYF TGTGCCAGCAGTTCCGGGGCGGCGGGAGAGACCCAGTACTTC
TRBJ2-7 TRBV24-1 . . CATSDRGTAFSYEQYF TGTGCCACCAGTGACCGGGGGACAGCCTTTTCCTACGAGCAGTACTTC
TRBJ2-7 TRBV25-1 . TRBD2 CASSEPGLAGYEQYF TGTGCCAGCAGTGAACCGGGACTAGCGGGATACGAGCAGTACTTC
TRBJ2-1 TRBV4-3 few TRBD2 CASSQDGLAGGVDEQFF TGCGCCAGCAGCCAAGACGGGCTAGCGGGAGGAGTCGATGAGCAGTTCTTC
TRBJ1-1 TRBV7-2 many . CASSLMPLNTEAFF TGTGCCAGCAGCTTAATGCCATTGAACACTGAAGCTTTCTTT
TRBJ2-2 TRBV5-6 . TRBD2 CASSPDGTSWEPGELFF TGTGCCAGCAGCCCCGACGGGACTAGCTGGGAACCCGGGGAGCTGTTTTTT
TRBJ2-1 TRBV2 few . CASSEWRGAGNEQFF TGTGCCAGCAGTGAGTGGCGGGGAGCTGGCAATGAGCAGTTCTTC
TRBJ2-1 TRBV10-2 . . CASRLGYEQFF TGCGCCAGCAGATTGGGGTATGAGCAGTTCTTC
TRBJ2-2 TRBV4-3 . . CASRRPGTGELFF TGCGCCAGCAGGCGACCGGGCACCGGGGAGCTGTTTTTT
TRBJ2-7 TRBV2 . . CASTPENEQYF TGTGCCAGCACCCCCGAAAACGAGCAGTACTTC
TRBJ2-3 TRBV20-1 . . CSASVTAGLDTQYF TGCAGTGCTAGCGTGACAGCAGGCCTGGATACGCAGTATTTT
TRBJ2-7 TRBV6-6 . . CASSSKGGSPYEQYF TGTGCCAGCAGTTCCAAAGGTGGAAGCCCCTACGAGCAGTACTTC
TRBJ1-5 TRBV20-1 . . CSARDHGVVSQPQHF TGCAGTGCTAGAGATCATGGGGTCGTCTCTCAGCCCCAGCATTTT
TRBJ2-7 TRBV20-1 few . CSARDYGRAYEQYF TGCAGTGCTAGAGATTACGGGCGCGCCTACGAGCAGTACTTC
TRBJ1-2 TRBV29-1 . TRBD1 CSVATGLYGYTF TGCAGCGTTGCGACAGGGTTGTATGGCTACACCTTC
TRBJ2-1 TRBV7-7 few . CASSLVPGTYNEQFF TGTGCCAGCAGCTTAGTCCCGGGTACCTACAATGAGCAGTTCTTC
TRBJ1-6 TRBV27 . TRBD1 CASRAGQNYNSPLHF TGTGCCAGCAGGGCGGGACAGAACTATAATTCACCCCTCCACTTT
TRBJ2-3 TRBV15 few TRBD2 CATSRDVFGGDFTDTQYF TGTGCCACCAGCAGAGATGTGTTTGGGGGGGATTTCACAGATACGCAGTATTTT
TRBJ2-3 TRBV9 few TRBD2 CASSSVASGGADTQYF TGTGCCAGCAGCAGCGTGGCTAGCGGAGGGGCAGATACGCAGTATTTT
TRBJ2-7 TRBV11-2 few . CASSTRIKGGDRVYEQYF TGTGCCAGCAGCACTAGAATCAAGGGGGGGGATCGCGTCTACGAGCAGTACTTC
TRBJ1-4 TRBV7-9 few . CASSLDGRFEKLFF TGTGCCAGCAGCTTAGATGGCCGTTTTGAAAAACTGTTTTTT
TRBJ2-5 TRBV7-3 many . CASSLIREETQYF TGTGCCAGCAGCTTAATTAGGGAGGAGACCCAGTACTTC